The 27 T cell receptor beta chains in this list originate from one sample, sequenced in a study of identical twins. TCRdb called the 5' RACE reads again in MiXCR, with one record for every CDR3 protein. The data contain a few hundred thousand distinct CDR3 sequences, roughly 20% of them seen just once; the ten biggest clones take up approximately 12%. Material for sequencing was naive T cells sorted from blood. The receptors shown here come from a man aged 50 to 60 in good health.

This clonotype was seen repeatedly, ten times or more. The CDR3 region is CASSLASSYNEQFF. CDR3 nucleotides: TGTGCCAGCAGTTTGGCCAGCTCCTACAATGAGCAGTTCTTC. The V call is TRBV27, the J call TRBJ2-1, with no clear D. Germline CDR1 is MNHEY and CDR2 is SMNVEV (reference sequence). This CDR3 has 14 amino acids. Deletions cut 3 bases from V and 0 bases from J, with 6 bases between.

This clonotype appeared a few times. V usage is TRBV28 and J usage is TRBJ1-5; 9 bases fit TRBD1. The V gene's germline CDR1 is MDHEN and CDR2 SYDVKM. The CDR3 is 11 residues long. The ends lost 5 bases at V and 14 bases at J; junction bases unmatched: 4. The CDR3 protein is CASSLRDREHF. For the CDR3, the DNA is TGTGCCAGCAGTCTCCGGGACAGGGAGCATTTT.

This clonotype has ten or more counts. The V and J genes are TRBV11-2 and TRBJ2-7; 8 nucleotides align to TRBD2. The CDR3 contains 16 residues. With 2 bases clipped from V and 4 bases from J, the junction kept 10 bases outside the gene matches. CDR1 is SGHAT and CDR2 is FQNNGV in the germline V gene. CDR3 bases: TGTGCCAGCAGCTTACAAGTTAGCGGGGAAGGGTACGAGCAGTACTTC. Its translation: CASSLQVSGEGYEQYF.

J is TRBJ2-1 and V is TRBV9, with a possible D match to TRBD2 (5 bases). Germline loops: CDR1 SGDLS, CDR2 YYNGEE. V lost 4 bases and J 4 bases, leaving 18 bases between the germline ends. The CDR3 runs to 16 residues. The CDR3 here is CASSPRGSGIYNEQFF. The DNA of the CDR3 is TGTGCCAGCAGCCCCCGAGGGAGCGGTATATACAATGAGCAGTTCTTC. The whole variable domain, remainder taken from reference TRBV9 and TRBJ2-1, is DSGVTQTPKHLITATGQRVTLRCSPRSGDLSVYWYQQSLDQGLQFLIQYYNGEERAKGNILERFSAQQFPDLHSELNLSSLELGDSALYFCASSPRGSGIYNEQFFGPGTRLTVL.

This clonotype was seen a handful of times. This chain connects TRBV5-1 to TRBJ1-1; 7 nucleotides match TRBD1. In germline, CDR1 is SGHRS, CDR2 YFSETQ. The CDR3 has 17 amino acids. J lost 6 bases, V lost 3 bases, and 17 bases had no gene match. The chain's CDR3 is CASSSLPGRQGGAEAFF. The CDR3 DNA reads as TGCGCCAGCAGCTCCTTACCGGGGAGACAGGGAGGGGCTGAAGCTTTCTTT.

This clonotype occurred a few times. The CDR3 reads CASSLGAQPPYNEQFF. Written as DNA, the CDR3 is TGTGCCAGCAGCTTAGGAGCCCAACCCCCCTACAATGAGCAGTTCTTC. J is TRBJ2-1 and V is TRBV7-9; D is unresolved. Germline V gives CDR1 SEHNR, CDR2 FQNEAQ (reference sequence). The CDR3 runs to 16 residues. With 1 base removed from V and 2 bases from J, the gap between germline ends came to 12 bases.

This clonotype came up a few times. J is TRBJ2-1 and V is TRBV29-1, with 8 bases matching TRBD2. The junction had 11 bases not matched to a gene; V was cut back by 4 bases and J by 0 bases. The germline CDR1 and CDR2 sequences are SQVTM and ANQGSEA. The CDR3 loop spans 17 amino acids. The CDR3: CSVGGRVAGISYNEQFF. The CDR3 nucleotides are TGCAGCGTTGGGGGGAGGGTAGCGGGGATCTCCTACAATGAGCAGTTCTTC.

The chain recombines TRBV5-4 with TRBJ1-4; D is uncertain. From germline, CDR1 is SGHNT and CDR2 YYREEE (reference sequence). The CDR3 is made up of 13 amino acids. Trimming took 4 bases from V and 10 from J, leaving 14 bases between them. The CDR3 loop is CASSRPGTGKLFF. CDR3 DNA sequence: TGTGCCAGCAGCCGACCGGGAACTGGAAAACTGTTTTTT.

This clonotype was seen only a few times. The J gene is TRBJ1-2, the V gene TRBV5-1, with D tentatively TRBD1 (6 bases). The CDR3 contains 15 residues. V lost 4 bases and J 4 bases, leaving 17 bases between the germline ends. Germline V CDR1 and CDR2: SGHRS, YFSETQ. DNA for the CDR3: TGCGCCAGCAGCCCCCGGGGGCAGGGGAGCTATGGCTACACCTTC. Translation: CASSPRGQGSYGYTF.

This clonotype showed up just a few times. The V gene is TRBV4-1, the J gene TRBJ1-2; no reliable D call. CDR1 MGHRA and CDR2 YSYEKL come from the germline V gene. The CDR3 sequence is 14 residues long. With 0 bases removed from V and 5 bases from J, the gap between germline ends came to 10 bases. CDR3 sequence: CASSQDPHTYGYTF. CDR3 DNA: TGCGCCAGCAGCCAAGATCCCCATACGTATGGCTACACCTTC.

The chain employs TRBV20-1 and TRBJ2-7; 9 bases agree with TRBD2. Germline CDR1 DFQATT, CDR2 SNEGSKA (reference sequence). The V gene end was trimmed by 6 bases and the J gene end by 5 bases; junction bases not matched to a gene: 2. The CDR3 consists of 11 residues. The CDR3 loop reads CSAASGNEQYF. CDR3 DNA: TGCAGTGCGGCTAGCGGGAACGAGCAGTACTTC.

A few counts support this clonotype. The chain employs TRBV28 and TRBJ2-7; D possibly matches TRBD1 or TRBD2 (5 bases each). CDR3 length: 14 amino acids. Trimming took 1 base from V and 7 from J, leaving 14 bases between them. The germline V gene encodes CDR1 MDHEN and CDR2 SYDVKM. CDR3 amino acids: CASSLLGLGDEQYF. The CDR3 nucleotides are TGTGCCAGCAGTTTATTGGGGCTGGGGGATGAGCAGTACTTC.

The V gene is TRBV5-1, the J gene TRBJ2-3, with D hard to call. This CDR3 contains 15 residues. Germline V lookup: CDR1 SGHRS, CDR2 YFSETQ. V shed 2 bases and J shed 0 bases, with 10 bases lying between them. The CDR3 DNA follows: TGCGCCAGCAGCTTTGAAGGAATTAGCACAGATACGCAGTATTTT. This sequence encodes CASSFEGISTDTQYF. Looking up the rest from reference TRBV5-1 and TRBJ2-3 gives the full variable domain: KAGVTQTPRYLIKTRGQQVTLSCSPISGHRSVSWYQQTPGQGLQFLFEYFSETQRNKGNFPGRFSGRQFSNSRSEMNVSTLELGDSALYLCASSFEGISTDTQYFGPGTRLTVL.

This clonotype was counted ten times or more. This rearrangement joins TRBV29-1 to TRBJ2-5; D unclear. V lost 7 bases, J lost 0 bases, and 9 bases lay in between. Germline assignment: CDR1 SQVTM and CDR2 ANQGSEA. There are 12 residues in the CDR3. CDR3 sequence: CSAGRNQETQYF. Written as DNA, the CDR3 is TGCAGCGCCGGACGGAACCAAGAGACCCAGTACTTC.

The table lists this clonotype with many counts. The gene calls are TRBV25-1 and TRBJ1-3; no firm D call. Trimming pared 2 bases from V and 4 bases from J, leaving 9 bases between. The germline CDR1 and CDR2 sequences are MGHDK and SYGVNS. This CDR3 has 14 residues. CDR3 sequence reads: CASSERGSGNTIYF. The CDR3 DNA is TGTGCCAGCAGTGAACGAGGATCCGGAAACACCATATATTTT. Looking up the rest from reference TRBV25-1 and TRBJ1-3 gives the full variable domain: EADIYQTPRYLVIGTGKKITLECSQTMGHDKMYWYQQDPGMELHLIHYSYGVNSTEKGDLSSESTVSRIRTEHFPLTLESARPSHTSQYLCASSERGSGNTIYFGEGSWLTVV.

This chain links TRBV4-1 with TRBJ2-7; maybe TRBD2 (5 bases). In germline, CDR1 is MGHRA, CDR2 YSYEKL. Trimming cost V 3 bases and J 4 bases, with 13 bases left between them. The CDR3 is 14 residues long. The CDR3 sequence: CASSHFGGNYEQYF. CDR3 nucleotides: TGCGCCAGCAGCCATTTTGGAGGCAATTACGAGCAGTACTTC.

V gene TRBV15 combines with J gene TRBJ1-1; tentative D call: TRBD1 (5 bases). This CDR3 is 13 amino acids long. Germline lookup yields CDR1 LNHNV and CDR2 YYDKDF (reference sequence). V lost 3 bases to trimming and J lost 5 bases, with 10 bases between them. The CDR3 region is CATSSGRETEAFF. The CDR3 DNA reads as TGTGCCACCAGCAGTGGCAGGGAGACTGAAGCTTTCTTT.

CDR3 in DNA: TGCAGTGCTAGAGATGATAGCAATCAGCCCCAGCATTTT. Encoded protein: CSARDDSNQPQHF. The chain links TRBV20-1 to TRBJ1-5; D is unclear. The germline V gene has CDR1 DFQATT and CDR2 SNEGSKA (reference sequence). CDR3 size: 13 residues. V was shortened by 0 bases and J by 0 bases, with 3 bases between the two germline ends.

This rearrangement joins TRBV10-3 to TRBJ1-6, with a possible D match to TRBD1 (5 bases). The CDR3 consists of 14 residues. V was trimmed by 6 bases and J by 7 bases, leaving 13 bases between them. Germline V gives CDR1 ENHRY, CDR2 SYGVKD. The CDR3 DNA sequence: TGTGCCATCAGGGATGGGGCCCTCAATTCACCCCTCCACTTT. Encoded protein: CAIRDGALNSPLHF.

The V and J genes are TRBV10-3 and TRBJ2-3, with D unresolved. The germline CDR1 and CDR2 sequences are ENHRY and SYGVKD. The germline V and J ends were trimmed by 2 bases and 2 bases, with 8 bases remaining between them. The length of the CDR3 is 14 residues. CDR3 coding DNA: TGTGCCATCAGTGAGAGTGGGAACACAGATACGCAGTATTTT. It yields the protein CAISESGNTDTQYF.

This clonotype was observed a handful of times. This clone may be a read error of a much larger clone one base away. The chain recombines TRBV20-1 with TRBJ1-2, with 8 bases matching TRBD1. The CDR3 covers 13 residues. Germline lookup yields CDR1 DFQATT and CDR2 SNEGSKA (reference sequence). The CDR3 protein is CSAMGQGADGYPF. DNA for the CDR3: TGCAGTGCTATGGGCCAGGGGGCCGATGGCTACCCCTTC.

The CDR3 spells CASSPPGVLAKNIQYF. DNA of the CDR3: TGTGCCAGCAGTCCCCCAGGGGTCTTAGCCAAAAACATTCAGTACTTC. The chain couples TRBV28 to TRBJ2-4; D is possibly TRBD1 (6 bases). Trimming cost V 5 bases and J 0 bases, with 14 bases left between them. The CDR3 totals 16 residues. Germline CDR1 and CDR2: MDHEN and SYDVKM. The variable domain in full, with the rest retrieved from reference TRBV28 and TRBJ2-4, is DVKVTQSSRYLVKRTGEKVFLECVQDMDHENMFWYRQDPGLGLRLIYFSYDVKMKEKGDIPEGYSVSREKKERFSLILESASTNQTSMYLCASSPPGVLAKNIQYFGAGTRLSVL.

The genes are TRBV29-1 and TRBJ1-2; D gene unclear. Germline CDR1 SQVTM, CDR2 ANQGSEA. The CDR3 contains 14 residues. The V gene lost 3 bases and the J gene lost 8 bases, with 19 bases spanning the gap. This chain's CDR3 is CSVDHILGIAGYTF. CDR3 in DNA: TGCAGCGTTGACCACATTTTGGGGATCGCGGGCTACACCTTC.

This clonotype showed up just a few times. The CDR3 DNA is TGCAGTGCTAGGACCCTGTCGAACACTGAAGCTTTCTTT. Protein: CSARTLSNTEAFF. The rearrangement uses TRBV20-1 and TRBJ1-1; D unclear. The V end lost 3 bases, the J end lost 1 base, and 9 bases lay between the germline ends. Per germline, CDR1 DFQATT and CDR2 SNEGSKA (reference sequence). This CDR3 contains 13 residues.

The chain links TRBV3-1 to TRBJ2-5; TRBD1 agrees at 7 bases. V was pared by 4 bases and J by 2 bases, with 7 bases of the junction left unmatched. CDR1 is LGHDT and CDR2 is YNNKEL in the germline V gene (reference sequence). The CDR3 is made up of 15 amino acids. The CDR3 sequence is CASSLPGQLQETQYF. The CDR3 DNA follows: TGTGCCAGCAGCCTACCGGGACAGCTTCAAGAGACCCAGTACTTC.

This clonotype was detected only a few times. V and J are TRBV7-8 and TRBJ2-1; D might be TRBD1 or TRBD2, each matching 5 bases. The germline gives CDR1 SGHVS, CDR2 FQNEAQ. CDR3 size: 14 residues. Deletions cut 5 bases from V and 8 bases from J, with 16 bases between. The CDR3 DNA reads TGTGCCAGCAGCCCCCGGGACCTGGACGATGAGCAGTTCTTC. The encoded protein is CASSPRDLDDEQFF.

In its sample, this clonotype was seen a few times. CDR3 in amino acids: CASSQDRGRGIGNTIYF. CDR3 DNA: TGCGCCAGCAGCCAAGATCGAGGCAGGGGGATTGGAAACACCATATATTTT. This chain links TRBV4-3 with TRBJ1-3; 7 nucleotides line up with TRBD1. The CDR3 is made up of 17 amino acids. CDR1 is LGHNA and CDR2 is YSLEER in the germline V gene. After removal of 0 bases from V and 3 bases from J, the junction contained 8 bases not matched to a gene.